The 16 T cell receptor beta chains below were found in one sample sequenced in a study of T cell changes during pregnancy in multiple sclerosis. The data were produced by immunoSEQ multiplex PCR, yet TCRdb's version contains in-frame clones alone and is incomplete. The data hold tens of thousands of clones, with around 92% observed a single time. Sequencing used CD4+ T cells from peripheral blood mononuclear cells, obtained after pregnancy. These receptors were collected from a female donor with multiple sclerosis, enrolled in a pregnancy study.

The J gene is TRBJ1-5, the V gene TRBV6-8; D is unresolved. Trimming cost V 8 bases and J 3 bases, with 14 bases left between them. This CDR3 is 14 amino acids long. The germline V gene encodes CDR1 MNHGY and CDR2 SAAAGT. CDR3 residues: CASQVTDPNQPQHF. For the CDR3, the DNA is TGTGCCAGCCAAGTAACAGATCCCAATCAGCCCCAGCATTTT.

This sequence joins TRBV7-3 and TRBJ2-3; 12 bases line up with TRBD2. Germline CDR1 SGHTA, CDR2 FQGTGA. The ends lost 5 bases at V and 1 base at J; junction bases unmatched: 4. The CDR3 spans 16 residues. The CDR3 region is CASSPWTSGGTDTQYF. The CDR3 DNA follows: TGTGCCAGCAGCCCGTGGACTAGCGGGGGCACAGATACGCAGTATTTT.

The chain employs TRBV30 and TRBJ2-7, with 8 bases matching TRBD1. The CDR3 is made up of 11 amino acids. V lost 5 bases and J lost 7; bases outside the gene matches: 4. Germline V lookup: CDR1 GTSNPN, CDR2 SVGIG (reference sequence). The CDR3 region has the DNA TGTGCCTGGTCCACAGGGGGTGAGCAGTACTTC. The encoded protein is CAWSTGGEQYF.

This clone was picked up a small number of times. The genes are TRBV10-3 and TRBJ1-1; 7 bases agree with TRBD1. The CDR3 extends over 17 amino acids. The germline CDR1 and CDR2 sequences are ENHRY and SYGVKD. The V segment lost 4 bases and the J segment 4 bases; nucleotides outside the gene matches: 15. The CDR3 nucleotides read TGTGCCATCAGTGTAAGTTCAACAGGGGTAACGGGCACTGAAGCTTTCTTT. The encoded protein is CAISVSSTGVTGTEAFF.

V usage is TRBV7-9 and J usage is TRBJ1-2; maybe TRBD1 (5 bases). V lost 2 bases and J lost 1, with 8 bases in between. CDR3 length equals 14 residues. Looked up from germline, CDR1 is SEHNR and CDR2 is FQNEAQ (reference sequence). The CDR3 here is CASSLRGSNYGYTF. CDR3 coding DNA: TGTGCCAGCAGCTTAAGGGGCAGTAACTATGGCTACACCTTC.

J is TRBJ2-3 and V is TRBV19, with TRBD1 matching 8 bases. The CDR3 spans 15 residues. V gave up 2 bases and J gave up 4 bases; unmatched junction bases: 5. The germline CDR1 and CDR2 sequences are LNHDA and SQIVND (reference sequence). As DNA, the CDR3 is TGTGCCAGTAGTATAAACAGGGGGGTCGCAGATACGCAGTATTTT. Translation gives CASSINRGVADTQYF.

V usage is TRBV11-2 and J usage is TRBJ1-3; no clear D gene. Per the germline V gene, CDR1 is SGHAT and CDR2 is FQNNGV. This CDR3 is built from 15 residues. V was shortened by 5 bases and J by 0 bases, with 11 bases between the two germline ends. The CDR3, as DNA: TGTGCCAGCAGCCTGGGCCACAGCTCTGGAAACACCATATATTTT. Protein: CASSLGHSSGNTIYF. Supplemented by reference TRBV11-2 and TRBJ1-3, the full variable domain reads EAGVAQSPRYKIIEKRQSVAFWCNPISGHATLYWYQQILGQGPKLLIQFQNNGVVDDSQLPKDRFSAERLKGVDSTLKIQPAKLEDSAVYLCASSLGHSSGNTIYFGEGSWLTVV.

This clone appeared once. The rearrangement links TRBV7-2 to TRBJ2-5; 7 bases are shared with TRBD2. With V trimmed by 5 bases and J by 5 bases, 14 bases remained unmatched. Per the germline V gene, CDR1 is SGHTA and CDR2 is FQGNSA. CDR3 length: 16 amino acids. The CDR3 here is CASSPSRQAGRETQYF. For the CDR3, the DNA is TGTGCCAGCAGCCCCTCCAGGCAAGCGGGGAGGGAGACCCAGTACTTC.

Notes on this clone: Since the CDR3 does not end with the conserved phenylalanine or tryptophan, this likely comes from a read error. The genes are TRBV5-6 and TRBJ1-2; the D gene is possibly TRBD1 (5 bases). The CDR3 contains 14 residues. Trimming pared 2 bases from V and 1 base from J, leaving 9 bases between. Germline V gives CDR1 SGHDT, CDR2 YYEEEE. The CDR3 loop is CASSFGQGNYGYTL. CDR3 coding DNA: TGTGCCAGCAGCTTCGGCCAGGGTAACTATGGCTACACCCTC.

The chain recombines TRBV29-1 with TRBJ2-5, with TRBD1 matching over 7 bases. Germline V gives CDR1 SQVTM, CDR2 ANQGSEA. V gave up 5 bases and J gave up 3 bases; unmatched junction bases: 12. The CDR3 is 15 residues long. CDR3: CSVLKGPRGKETQYF. The CDR3 nucleotides read TGCAGCGTTTTAAAGGGGCCCAGGGGGAAAGAGACCCAGTACTTC.

The rearrangement links TRBV29-1 to TRBJ1-5, with 7 nucleotides matching TRBD1. The CDR3 totals 13 residues. Per the germline V gene, CDR1 is SQVTM and CDR2 is ANQGSEA. CDR3 protein: CRTEGTDNQPQHF. Here the CDR3 DNA reads TGCAGAACCGAGGGGACAGACAATCAGCCCCAGCATTTT.

The V gene is TRBV2, the J gene TRBJ2-3, with 7 bases fitting TRBD1. CDR1 is SNHLY, CDR2 FYNNEI, per germline. The J segment lost 4 bases and the V segment lost 6 bases, leaving 10 bases of the junction unmatched. There are 15 residues in the CDR3. CDR3 in DNA: TGTGCCAGCAGGTCGACAGGGATCTTCCCAGATACGCAGTATTTT. Protein: CASRSTGIFPDTQYF.

The CDR3 DNA sequence: TGTGCCAGCAGCGTAGGCCATTTAGTATCTAATGAAAAACTGTTTTTT. Protein product: CASSVGHLVSNEKLFF. V and J are TRBV9 and TRBJ1-4, with D unclear. The V gene's germline CDR1 is SGDLS and CDR2 YYNGEE. Trimming took 0 bases from V and 3 from J, leaving 12 bases between them. CDR3 size: 16 residues.

This chain uses TRBV7-2 with TRBJ1-1; 7 nucleotides agree with TRBD1. After removal of 5 bases from V and 10 bases from J, the junction contained 10 bases not matched to a gene. Germline V CDR1 and CDR2: SGHTA, FQGNSA. The CDR3 is made up of 13 amino acids. The CDR3 protein is CASSASGGSGAFF. CDR3 DNA: TGTGCCAGCAGCGCCTCAGGGGGTAGCGGAGCTTTCTTT.

V gene TRBV7-2 combines with J gene TRBJ1-6, with D perhaps TRBD1 (6 bases). Germline V lookup: CDR1 SGHTA, CDR2 FQGNSA. Trimming removed 5 bases from V and 10 bases from J, with 15 bases in between. This CDR3 is 14 amino acids long. CDR3 residues: CASSRDAGGSPLHF. As DNA, the CDR3 is TGTGCCAGCAGCCGGGATGCGGGGGGCTCACCCCTCCACTTT.

This chain connects TRBV6-1 to TRBJ1-1; tentatively, D is TRBD1 (5 bases). Per the germline V gene, CDR1 is MNHNS and CDR2 is SASEGT. The CDR3 consists of 12 residues. Trimming shortened V by 6 bases and J by 11 bases, and 16 bases separated the two germline ends. CDR3 sequence: CASRSGGEGAFF. The CDR3, as DNA: TGTGCCAGCAGGTCCGGAGGGGAGGGGGCTTTCTTT.